This T cell receptor (beta chain) appears in the sequencing data of a study of blood T cells in healthy people across ages. The germline CDR1 and CDR2 sequences are ENHRY and SYGVKD. The CDR3 is made up of 15 amino acids. For the second PCR, which ran for about 7 to 11 cycles, a sample-barcoded 5' primer and a J-beta primer mix were used. MiXCR, applied by TCRdb to the 5' RACE reads, yields one record per CDR3 protein. The table has around 990,000 distinct CDR3 sequences, 20% to 25% seen once; the top ten hold less than 0.85%. This clonotype was detected only a few times. This sample also belongs to another study, concerning T cells of mothers and their children.

This sequence joins TRBV10-3 and TRBJ2-1; the match to TRBD1 covers 9 bases. The closer fit of TRBJ2-7 to the DNA end suggests the J call may be wrong. The source is a girl aged 2 to 9 in good health. The sequenced sample was blood. CDR3 residues: CAISLTGTGSYEQYF. The CDR3 DNA reads TGTGCCATCAGTTTAACCGGGACAGGGAGCTACGAGCAGTACTTC.